This T cell receptor (beta chain) is from a study of human T cells and chemical hapten exposure. Across the study: Doses of diphenylcyclopropenone went to the patients' scalps weekly throughout the approximately 22-week study. Upper-back patch tests with 0.01% DPC were read at 6 days. A mostly female patient group had alopecia areata, totalis or universalis.

TCRdb used MiXCR to reprocess the RACE reads, holding one entry per CDR3 protein. The sample contains about 85,000 distinct CDR3 sequences, around 10% of which appear only once. Indicated time point: patch test 2, 6 weeks after DPC sensitization. Treatment indicated: therapeutic diphenylcyclopropenone sensitization with weekly scalp DPC. This CDR3 is built from 14 residues. V shed 0 bases and J shed 7 bases, with 13 bases lying between them. The germline V gene encodes CDR1 SGDLS and CDR2 YYNGEE. V is TRBV9 and J is TRBJ2-5; D not certain. This sample comprised whole blood, obtained in connection with sensitization to the hapten diphenylcyclopropenone (DPC). The clonotype comes from a man younger than 35 with alopecia areata. Some clones in this sample may be carry-over from other donors' samples. The CDR3 DNA sequence: TGTGCCAGCAGCGTAGGCACAGCGAGGAGGACCCAGTACTTC. Translating gives CASSVGTARRTQYF.